Given below is one T cell receptor (beta chain) in context. The source of the sample is a study of T cells in Graves' hyperthyroidism and ophthalmopathy. Overall study context: Peripheral blood was taken when the disease was first diagnosed, before any treatment began.

Trimming stripped 1 base from V and 2 bases from J, with 13 bases between. This CDR3 spans 16 amino acids. Looked up from germline, CDR1 is SGHVS and CDR2 is FQNEAQ. Lactation, pregnancy, other autoimmune disease or uncontrolled infection led to exclusion of patients. Amplification of TCR beta CDR3 regions used RNA as the template. TCR CDR3 underwent first-round RT-PCR with the HTBI primer set. TCRdb reprocessed the multiplex PCR reads via MiXCR and lists one record per CDR3 protein. The sample contains more than 450,000 distinct CDR3 sequences, just under 20% of which appear only once. Specimen: blood. The clonotype was recovered from a man aged 40-49 years with Graves' ophthalmopathy. The chain couples TRBV7-8 to TRBJ2-3; TRBD1 is a possible D gene (7 bases). The CDR3 coding sequence is TGTGCCAGCAGCTTAGGGGGAGGACAGGCCACAGATACGCAGTATTTT. This gives the protein CASSLGGGQATDTQYF.